The source of this T cell receptor (beta chain) is a study of T cell responses to AZD1222 COVID-19 vaccine. Clones were read by immunoSEQ multiplex PCR, and TCRdb kept only the in-frame ones, dropping some. This table has 110,000 or so clones, roughly 88% appearing once. Germline V gene sequence: CDR1 SGHNT, CDR2 YYREEE (reference sequence). Trimming removed 0 bases from V and 0 bases from J, with 6 bases in between. This CDR3 region has 15 residues. This TCR came from an adult who received the AZD1222 COVID-19 vaccine. Sequenced here: peripheral blood, sampled 28 days after the second AZD1222 dose. V usage is TRBV5-4 and J usage is TRBJ2-2, with D possibly matching TRBD1 (6 bases). CDR3 protein: CASSLGTANTGELFF. CDR3 nucleotides: TGTGCCAGCAGCTTGGGGACAGCGAACACCGGGGAGCTGTTTTTT.